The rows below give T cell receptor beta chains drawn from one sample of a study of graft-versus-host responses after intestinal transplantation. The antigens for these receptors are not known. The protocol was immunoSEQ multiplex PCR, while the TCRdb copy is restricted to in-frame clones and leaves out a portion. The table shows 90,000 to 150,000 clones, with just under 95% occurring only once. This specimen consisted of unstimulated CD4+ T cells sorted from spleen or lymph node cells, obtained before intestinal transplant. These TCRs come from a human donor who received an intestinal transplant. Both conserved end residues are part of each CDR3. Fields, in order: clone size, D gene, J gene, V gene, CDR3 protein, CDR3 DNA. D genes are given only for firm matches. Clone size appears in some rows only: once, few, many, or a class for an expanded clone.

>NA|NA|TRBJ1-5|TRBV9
CASSVVTASNQPQHF
TGTGCCAGCAGCGTAGTGACAGCTAGCAATCAGCCCCAGCATTTT
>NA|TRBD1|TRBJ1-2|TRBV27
CASSSGQGYGYTF
TGTGCCAGCAGTTCGGGACAGGGGTACGGCTACACCTTC
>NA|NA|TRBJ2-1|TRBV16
CASSQSLINEQFF
TGTGCCAGCAGCCAATCGTTGATAAATGAGCAGTTCTTC
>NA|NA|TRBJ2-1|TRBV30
CAWSVSLALNYNEQFF
TGTGCCTGGAGTGTATCCCTAGCGCTTAACTACAATGAGCAGTTCTTC
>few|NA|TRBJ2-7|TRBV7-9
CASSPVYPAEQYF
TGTGCCAGCAGCCCTGTTTACCCCGCCGAGCAGTACTTC
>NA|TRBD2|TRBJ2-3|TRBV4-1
CASAGGSGGTDTQYF
TGCGCCAGCGCGGGGGGGTCAGGGGGAACAGATACGCAGTATTTT
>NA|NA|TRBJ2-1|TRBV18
CASSPVAGPSYNEQFF
TGTGCCAGCTCACCTGTGGCGGGGCCCTCCTACAATGAGCAGTTCTTC
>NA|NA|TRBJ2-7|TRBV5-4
CASSLEGGSYEQYF
TGTGCCAGCAGCTTGGAAGGCGGATCCTACGAGCAGTACTTC
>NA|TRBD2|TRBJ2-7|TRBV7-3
CASSLTGGYEQYF
TGTGCCAGCAGCTTAACGGGGGGGTACGAGCAGTACTTC
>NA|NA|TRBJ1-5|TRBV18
CASSPTRGGQPQHF
TGTGCCAGCTCTCCTACACGGGGGGGGCAGCCCCAGCATTTT